This T cell receptor beta chain was recorded in a study of PD-1 blockade in classical Hodgkin lymphoma. Study-wide results and limits: Prior to therapy, complete responders displayed diversity much like that of newly diagnosed patients. Factors driving the repertoire differences, possibly disease activity or prior therapy, remain undefined.

V was pared by 10 bases and J by 5 bases, with 18 bases between. This CDR3 is built from 14 residues. Germline CDR1 is ENHRY and CDR2 is SYGVKD. As concerns this clone: Antigen specificity is unknown.

There was relapse after autologous stem cell transplantation in every patient, and there was variation in brentuximab vedotin exposure. Profiling relied on immunoSEQ multiplex PCR, and the TCRdb table lists in-frame clones only, not all of them. This table has 23,000 or so clones, roughly 80% appearing once. The V call is TRBV10-3, the J call TRBJ1-5; D is uncertain. This clonotype was sampled from a human donor with classical Hodgkin lymphoma. The sequences come from peripheral blood mononuclear cells (PBMCs), collected before the second cycle of nivolumab. DNA for the CDR3: TGTGCCACCAGGAGAGACGAAGTCCATCAGCCCCAGCATTTT. Its translation: CATRRDEVHQPQHF.